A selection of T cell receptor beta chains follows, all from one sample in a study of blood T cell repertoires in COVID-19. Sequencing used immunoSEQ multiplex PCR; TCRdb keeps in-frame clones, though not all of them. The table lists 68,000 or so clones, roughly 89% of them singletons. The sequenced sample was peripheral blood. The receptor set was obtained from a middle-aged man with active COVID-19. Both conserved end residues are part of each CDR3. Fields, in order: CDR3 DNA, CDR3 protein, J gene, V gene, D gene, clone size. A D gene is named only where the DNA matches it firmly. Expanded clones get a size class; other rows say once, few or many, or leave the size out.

CDR3nt: TGTGCCAGCAGTTACGGGACAGGGCTCTACGAGCAGTACTTC; CDR3aa: CASSYGTGLYEQYF; j_gene: TRBJ2-7; v_gene: TRBV6-5; d_gene: TRBD1; abundance: few
CDR3nt: TGTGCCAGCACAGGGCGGGATTCCTACGAGCAGTACTTC; CDR3aa: CASTGRDSYEQYF; j_gene: TRBJ2-7; v_gene: TRBV7-8; d_gene: NA; abundance: NA
CDR3nt: TGTGCCAGCAGCCCTTATTGGGGTACGACAGCTAATGAAAAACTGTTTTTT; CDR3aa: CASSPYWGTTANEKLFF; j_gene: TRBJ1-4; v_gene: TRBV5-5; d_gene: NA; abundance: NA
CDR3nt: TGTGCCAGCAGCAAAGAAGAAAGGAGGTACGAGCAGTACTTC; CDR3aa: CASSKEERRYEQYF; j_gene: TRBJ2-7; v_gene: TRBV21-1; d_gene: NA; abundance: NA
CDR3nt: TGTGCCAGCAGCCAAGTAGGGCGGGGCCCTTCCTACGAGCAGTACTTC; CDR3aa: CASSQVGRGPSYEQYF; j_gene: TRBJ2-7; v_gene: TRBV4-2; d_gene: NA; abundance: once
CDR3nt: TGTGCCAGCAGTCCTAGCGGGGGCCGGTACAATGAGCAGTTCTTC; CDR3aa: CASSPSGGRYNEQFF; j_gene: TRBJ2-1; v_gene: TRBV6-5; d_gene: TRBD2; abundance: once
CDR3nt: TGTGCCAGCAGCCTTAAGAGGGAGGAAACTGAAGCTTTCTTT; CDR3aa: CASSLKREETEAFF; j_gene: TRBJ1-1; v_gene: TRBV7-9; d_gene: NA; abundance: NA
CDR3nt: TGCGCCAGCAGCCAAGGGAGGTTTTCGAACACCGGGGAGCTGTTTTTT; CDR3aa: CASSQGRFSNTGELFF; j_gene: TRBJ2-2; v_gene: TRBV4-1; d_gene: NA; abundance: NA
CDR3nt: TGTGCCAGCAGCGTAGCGGTCCGGGACTACGAGCAGTACTTC; CDR3aa: CASSVAVRDYEQYF; j_gene: TRBJ2-7; v_gene: TRBV9; d_gene: NA; abundance: NA
CDR3nt: TGTGCCTGGAGTCAGATGAACACTGAAGCTTTCTTT; CDR3aa: CAWSQMNTEAFF; j_gene: TRBJ1-1; v_gene: TRBV30; d_gene: NA; abundance: NA
CDR3nt: TGTGCCAGCAGCTACGACTTTTCCTACGAGCAGTACTTC; CDR3aa: CASSYDFSYEQYF; j_gene: TRBJ2-7; v_gene: TRBV7-2; d_gene: NA; abundance: NA
CDR3nt: TGTGCCAGCAGCCTCCGGTTGGGGGCTGAGCAGTTCTTC; CDR3aa: CASSLRLGAEQFF; j_gene: TRBJ2-1; v_gene: TRBV3-1/TRBV3-2; d_gene: NA; abundance: NA
CDR3nt: TGTGCCAGCTCACCTGGGACAGCCGCTAACTATGGCTACACCTTC; CDR3aa: CASSPGTAANYGYTF; j_gene: TRBJ1-2; v_gene: TRBV18; d_gene: TRBD1; abundance: NA
CDR3nt: TGCGCCAGCAGCCAAGTACAGGGGGACTACGAGCAGTACTTC; CDR3aa: CASSQVQGDYEQYF; j_gene: TRBJ2-7; v_gene: TRBV4-1; d_gene: TRBD1; abundance: NA
CDR3nt: TGTGCCAGCAGCTTAGCGTCAGGCGGGACCATGAACACTGAAGCTTTCTTT; CDR3aa: CASSLASGGTMNTEAFF; j_gene: TRBJ1-1; v_gene: TRBV7-2; d_gene: NA; abundance: NA
CDR3nt: TGTGCCAGCAGCCAAGTAGGGAATAGCGGGGGGGCCTACAATGAGCAGTTCTTC; CDR3aa: CASSQVGNSGGAYNEQFF; j_gene: TRBJ2-1; v_gene: TRBV14; d_gene: TRBD2; abundance: NA
CDR3nt: TGTGCCAGCAGCTCAGACAGGTTGATACAAACCTTC; CDR3aa: CASSSDRLIQTF; j_gene: TRBJ1-2; v_gene: TRBV5-5; d_gene: NA; abundance: NA
CDR3nt: TGCGCCAGCAGCCAAGCCGACACCTACGCCTACGAGCAGTACTTC; CDR3aa: CASSQADTYAYEQYF; j_gene: TRBJ2-7; v_gene: TRBV4-1; d_gene: NA; abundance: NA
CDR3nt: TGTGCCAGCAGCTGGCTTTGGAGGGGGGGGGTAGAGACCCAGTACTTC; CDR3aa: CASSWLWRGGVETQYF; j_gene: TRBJ2-5; v_gene: TRBV7-2; d_gene: NA; abundance: NA
CDR3nt: TGTGCCAGCAGTTTATCTAGCTATCGGGGGTTCAATGAGCAGTTCTTC; CDR3aa: CASSLSSYRGFNEQFF; j_gene: TRBJ2-1; v_gene: TRBV27; d_gene: NA; abundance: NA
CDR3nt: TGTGCCAGCAGCCAGCGGCTTGTATTAGGAACCCAAGAGACCCAGTACTTC; CDR3aa: CASSQRLVLGTQETQYF; j_gene: TRBJ2-5; v_gene: TRBV14; d_gene: NA; abundance: NA
CDR3nt: TGCGCCAGCAGACCGACTACTAGCGGGGGAAACTACGAGCAGTACTTC; CDR3aa: CASRPTTSGGNYEQYF; j_gene: TRBJ2-7; v_gene: TRBV4-1; d_gene: TRBD2; abundance: NA
CDR3nt: TGTGCCAGCAGCGTACTGACTGGAACTGAAGCTTTCTTT; CDR3aa: CASSVLTGTEAFF; j_gene: TRBJ1-1; v_gene: TRBV7-2; d_gene: NA; abundance: NA
CDR3nt: TGCGCCAGCAGCTTAAGGACAGGGGGAGATACGCAGTATTTT; CDR3aa: CASSLRTGGDTQYF; j_gene: TRBJ2-3; v_gene: TRBV5-1; d_gene: TRBD1; abundance: few
CDR3nt: TGTGCCTGGAGCGTACCGGGGGGCTATGGCTACACCTTC; CDR3aa: CAWSVPGGYGYTF; j_gene: TRBJ1-2; v_gene: TRBV30; d_gene: NA; abundance: NA
CDR3nt: TGTGCCAGCAGCGTTACAGGGGGAAGTGTATACGAGCAGTACTTC; CDR3aa: CASSVTGGSVYEQYF; j_gene: TRBJ2-7; v_gene: TRBV11-2; d_gene: TRBD1; abundance: few
CDR3nt: TGTGCCAGCTCACCTCGGTCCCGGGAGTTGAGGGGACAGCCCCAGCATTTT; CDR3aa: CASSPRSRELRGQPQHF; j_gene: TRBJ1-5; v_gene: TRBV18; d_gene: NA; abundance: NA
CDR3nt: TGTGCCAGCAGCTTAGAGGGGCCCAAAATGAACACTGAAGCTTTCTTT; CDR3aa: CASSLEGPKMNTEAFF; j_gene: TRBJ1-1; v_gene: TRBV7-6; d_gene: NA; abundance: NA
CDR3nt: TGTGCCAGCAGCCATTCGGACCGGCGAGCGGGGCCCCAGCATTTT; CDR3aa: CASSHSDRRAGPQHF; j_gene: TRBJ1-5; v_gene: TRBV3-1/TRBV3-2; d_gene: NA; abundance: NA
CDR3nt: TGTGCCAGCAGCCTCAGGGTCGGGGGAGCCTACGAGCAGTACTTC; CDR3aa: CASSLRVGGAYEQYF; j_gene: TRBJ2-7; v_gene: TRBV7-2; d_gene: NA; abundance: NA
CDR3nt: TGTGCCAGCAGCCGTTCAGCGGGGGTCCAAGAGACCCAGTACTTC; CDR3aa: CASSRSAGVQETQYF; j_gene: TRBJ2-5; v_gene: TRBV3-1/TRBV3-2; d_gene: TRBD2; abundance: NA
CDR3nt: TGTGCCAGCAGCTTAGCCGCAGCGGGGGCCTCCAATGAGCAGTTCTTC; CDR3aa: CASSLAAAGASNEQFF; j_gene: TRBJ2-1; v_gene: TRBV7-2; d_gene: TRBD2; abundance: NA
CDR3nt: TGTGCCAGCAGCTCTCGGGGTAGCGGGGGCCCGCGGGAGACCCAGTACTTC; CDR3aa: CASSSRGSGGPRETQYF; j_gene: TRBJ2-5; v_gene: TRBV7-9; d_gene: TRBD2; abundance: NA
CDR3nt: TGCGCCAGCACCCGGGCCGTCCCAGGGGGCACAGATACGCAGTATTTT; CDR3aa: CASTRAVPGGTDTQYF; j_gene: TRBJ2-3; v_gene: TRBV10-2; d_gene: NA; abundance: NA
CDR3nt: TGTGCCAGTAGTATCAAGACTAGCGCGAAATCCTACGAGCAGTACTTC; CDR3aa: CASSIKTSAKSYEQYF; j_gene: TRBJ2-7; v_gene: TRBV19; d_gene: TRBD2; abundance: NA
CDR3nt: TGTGCCAGTAGTATACCCGCGGGGGAGAACACTGAAGCTTTCTTT; CDR3aa: CASSIPAGENTEAFF; j_gene: TRBJ1-1; v_gene: TRBV19; d_gene: NA; abundance: few
CDR3nt: TGTGCCAGCAGTTACTCCATCCTAAGCGGGGGCAATGAGCAGTTCTTC; CDR3aa: CASSYSILSGGNEQFF; j_gene: TRBJ2-1; v_gene: TRBV6-5; d_gene: TRBD2; abundance: NA
CDR3nt: TGTGCCAGCAGCCAAGAAAGGCAGTACCTAGATCAGCCCCAGCATTTT; CDR3aa: CASSQERQYLDQPQHF; j_gene: TRBJ1-5; v_gene: TRBV4-2; d_gene: NA; abundance: NA
CDR3nt: TGCGCCAGCAGCCCACAGGGAGAGGGGCAGCCCCAGCATTTT; CDR3aa: CASSPQGEGQPQHF; j_gene: TRBJ1-5; v_gene: TRBV5-1; d_gene: NA; abundance: NA
CDR3nt: TGTGCCAGTAGTATAGGTGGACAGGGCTACGAGCAGTACTTC; CDR3aa: CASSIGGQGYEQYF; j_gene: TRBJ2-7; v_gene: TRBV19; d_gene: TRBD1; abundance: NA
CDR3nt: TGTGCCAGCAGTCAGAGGGTGATGTATGGCTACACCTTC; CDR3aa: CASSQRVMYGYTF; j_gene: TRBJ1-2; v_gene: TRBV12-3/TRBV12-4; d_gene: NA; abundance: NA
CDR3nt: TGTGCCAGCAGCCCGGGGACAGGGGGTTCACCCCTCCACTTT; CDR3aa: CASSPGTGGSPLHF; j_gene: TRBJ1-6; v_gene: TRBV5-6; d_gene: TRBD1; abundance: NA
CDR3nt: TGTGCCAGCAGTTATGGGGGACATACCTACAATGAGCAGTTCTTC; CDR3aa: CASSYGGHTYNEQFF; j_gene: TRBJ2-1; v_gene: TRBV6-5; d_gene: NA; abundance: once
CDR3nt: TGTGCCAGCAGCGTGGGAGGGGTTAGCACAGATACGCAGTATTTT; CDR3aa: CASSVGGVSTDTQYF; j_gene: TRBJ2-3; v_gene: TRBV9; d_gene: TRBD2; abundance: NA
CDR3nt: TGTGCCAGCAGCTTATCGTTGGGAGGGATAGGCTACACCTTC; CDR3aa: CASSLSLGGIGYTF; j_gene: TRBJ1-2; v_gene: TRBV7-2; d_gene: NA; abundance: NA
CDR3nt: TGCGCCAGCAGCTTGGTAGCGGGGGACTTTTACGAGCAGTACTTC; CDR3aa: CASSLVAGDFYEQYF; j_gene: TRBJ2-7; v_gene: TRBV5-1; d_gene: TRBD2; abundance: NA
CDR3nt: TGTGCCACCGCCGGCTCTGGAAACACCATATATTTT; CDR3aa: CATAGSGNTIYF; j_gene: TRBJ1-3; v_gene: TRBV2; d_gene: NA; abundance: NA
CDR3nt: TGTGCCAGTAGTGATTACAGGGGTTTTGTTGGCTACACCTTC; CDR3aa: CASSDYRGFVGYTF; j_gene: TRBJ1-2; v_gene: TRBV19; d_gene: TRBD1; abundance: NA
CDR3nt: TGTGCCAGCAGAAACGGGGAGAACACTGAAGCTTTCTTT; CDR3aa: CASRNGENTEAFF; j_gene: TRBJ1-1; v_gene: TRBV6-4; d_gene: NA; abundance: once
CDR3nt: TGTGCCAGTAGGACTAGCGGGGGGGCTGGGACCCAGTACTTC; CDR3aa: CASRTSGGAGTQYF; j_gene: TRBJ2-5; v_gene: TRBV19; d_gene: TRBD2; abundance: NA
CDR3nt: TGTGCCAGCAGTTTATCGTCCCCGGGACAGTCAGACGAGCAGTACTTC; CDR3aa: CASSLSSPGQSDEQYF; j_gene: TRBJ2-7; v_gene: TRBV27; d_gene: TRBD1; abundance: NA